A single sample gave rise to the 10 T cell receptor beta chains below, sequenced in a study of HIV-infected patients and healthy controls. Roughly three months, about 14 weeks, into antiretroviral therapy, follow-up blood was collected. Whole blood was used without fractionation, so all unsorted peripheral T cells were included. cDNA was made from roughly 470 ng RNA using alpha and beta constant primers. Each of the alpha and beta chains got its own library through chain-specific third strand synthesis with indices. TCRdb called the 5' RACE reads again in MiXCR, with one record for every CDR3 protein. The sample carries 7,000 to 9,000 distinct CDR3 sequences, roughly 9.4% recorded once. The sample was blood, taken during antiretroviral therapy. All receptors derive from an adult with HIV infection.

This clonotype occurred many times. The CDR3 sequence is CASSRRGGGDNEQFF. The CDR3 nucleotides are TGTGCCAGCAGCCGAAGGGGAGGAGGAGACAATGAGCAGTTCTTC. The chain couples TRBV7-3 to TRBJ2-1, with D perhaps matching TRBD2 (6 bases). Germline V gene data show CDR1 as SGHTA and CDR2 as FQGTGA. This CDR3 comprises 15 residues. Trimming left V 5 bases short and J 5 bases short, with 16 bases between.

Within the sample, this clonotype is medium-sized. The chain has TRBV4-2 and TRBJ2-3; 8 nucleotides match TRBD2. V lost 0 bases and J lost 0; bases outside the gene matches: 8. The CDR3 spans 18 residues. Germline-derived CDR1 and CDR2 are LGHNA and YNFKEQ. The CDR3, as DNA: TGTGCCAGCAGCCAAGAAGCGGGAGAAGGTTCTAGCACAGATACGCAGTATTTT. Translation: CASSQEAGEGSSTDTQYF.

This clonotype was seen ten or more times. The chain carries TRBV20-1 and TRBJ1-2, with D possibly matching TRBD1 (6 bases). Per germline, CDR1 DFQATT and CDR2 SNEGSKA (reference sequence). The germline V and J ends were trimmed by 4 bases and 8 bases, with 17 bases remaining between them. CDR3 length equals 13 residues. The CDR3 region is CSANGQSRLGYTF. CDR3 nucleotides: TGCAGTGCTAACGGACAGTCTCGTTTGGGCTACACCTTC.

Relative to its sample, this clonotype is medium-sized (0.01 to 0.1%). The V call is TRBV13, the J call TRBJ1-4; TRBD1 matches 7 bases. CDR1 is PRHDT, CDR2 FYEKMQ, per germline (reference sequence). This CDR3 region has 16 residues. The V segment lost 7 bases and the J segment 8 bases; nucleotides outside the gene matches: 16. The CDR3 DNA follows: TGTGCCAGCAAGAAGTGGAGTGGACAGGACCGAGAAAAACTGTTTTTT. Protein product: CASKKWSGQDREKLFF.

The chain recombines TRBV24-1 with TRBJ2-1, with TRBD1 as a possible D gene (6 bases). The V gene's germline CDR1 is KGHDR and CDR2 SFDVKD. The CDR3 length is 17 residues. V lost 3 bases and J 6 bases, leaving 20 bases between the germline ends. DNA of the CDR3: TGTGCCACCAGTGATCCCCACCGGGACACCCAGGGCAATGAGCAGTTCTTC. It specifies CATSDPHRDTQGNEQFF.

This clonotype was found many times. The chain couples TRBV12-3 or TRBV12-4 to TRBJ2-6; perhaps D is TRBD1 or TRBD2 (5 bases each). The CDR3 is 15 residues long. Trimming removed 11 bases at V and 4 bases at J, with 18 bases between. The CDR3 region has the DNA TGTGCCTCTTCAACCGGGGCTTCGGGGGCCAACGTCCTGACTTTC. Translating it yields CASSTGASGANVLTF.

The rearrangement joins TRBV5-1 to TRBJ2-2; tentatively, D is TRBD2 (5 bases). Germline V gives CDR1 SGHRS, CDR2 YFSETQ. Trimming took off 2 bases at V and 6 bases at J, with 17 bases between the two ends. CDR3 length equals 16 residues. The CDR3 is CASSLARTSVAGELFF. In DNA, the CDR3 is TGCGCCAGCAGCTTAGCCCGGACTTCAGTCGCCGGGGAGCTGTTTTTT. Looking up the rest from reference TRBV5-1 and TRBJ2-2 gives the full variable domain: KAGVTQTPRYLIKTRGQQVTLSCSPISGHRSVSWYQQTPGQGLQFLFEYFSETQRNKGNFPGRFSGRQFSNSRSEMNVSTLELGDSALYLCASSLARTSVAGELFFGEGSRLTVL.

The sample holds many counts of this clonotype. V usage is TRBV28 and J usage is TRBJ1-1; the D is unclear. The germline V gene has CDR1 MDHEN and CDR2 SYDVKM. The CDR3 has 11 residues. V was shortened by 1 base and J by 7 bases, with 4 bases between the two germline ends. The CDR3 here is CASSLYGEAFF. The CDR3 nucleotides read TGTGCCAGCAGTTTATACGGTGAAGCTTTCTTT.

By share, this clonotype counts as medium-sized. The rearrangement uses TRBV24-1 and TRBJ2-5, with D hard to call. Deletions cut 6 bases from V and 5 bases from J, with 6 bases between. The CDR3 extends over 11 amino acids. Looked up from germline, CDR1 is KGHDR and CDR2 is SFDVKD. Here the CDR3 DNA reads TGTGCCACCAGTTATGGGGAGACCCAGTACTTC. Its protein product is CATSYGETQYF.

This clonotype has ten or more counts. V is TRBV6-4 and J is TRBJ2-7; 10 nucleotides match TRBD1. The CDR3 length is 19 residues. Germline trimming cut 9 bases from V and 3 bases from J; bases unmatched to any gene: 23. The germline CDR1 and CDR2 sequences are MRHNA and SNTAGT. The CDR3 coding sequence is TGTGCCAGTAGACCACAGGGCCTTTATCACGGGACAGGGGTCTACGAGCAGTACTTC. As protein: CASRPQGLYHGTGVYEQYF.